This passage covers 27 T cell receptor beta chains from one sample sequenced in a study of cytomegalovirus exposure and HLA in healthy donors. A multiplex PCR was run with 60 Vbeta primers and 13 Jbeta primers. The table came from immunoSEQ multiplex PCR; TCRdb's copy has only in-frame clones and leaves some out. The table shows around 130,000 clones, with 80% to 90% occurring only once. Sequenced: PBMCs. The receptors stem from a man aged 45-60 years in good health and CMV-seronegative.

The genes are TRBV6-6 and TRBJ1-5, with 7 bases matching TRBD1. The CDR3 spans 12 residues. V lost 8 bases to trimming and J lost 7 bases; unmatched junction nucleotides: 5. Per germline, CDR1 MNHNY and CDR2 SVGAGI (reference sequence). The CDR3 coding sequence is TGTGCCAGCGGACAGGTGCCCCAGCCCCAGCATTTT. The encoded protein is CASGQVPQPQHF.

V and J are TRBV30 and TRBJ2-7, with D possibly TRBD1 on 6 matching bases. The V end lost 6 bases, the J end lost 5 bases, and 20 bases lay between the germline ends. The germline V gene encodes CDR1 GTSNPN and CDR2 SVGIG (reference sequence). The length of the CDR3 is 14 residues. The CDR3 spells CACEGGHAVDEQYF. Here the CDR3 DNA reads TGTGCCTGCGAAGGGGGACACGCGGTTGACGAGCAGTACTTC.

The chain recombines TRBV15 with TRBJ2-7; no clear D gene. The CDR3 runs 17 residues. Germline lookup yields CDR1 LNHNV and CDR2 YYDKDF (reference sequence). Trimming stripped 4 bases from V and 0 bases from J, with 19 bases between. The CDR3 DNA follows: TGTGCCACCAGCACTAACTTCGGCGGCCTCAGCTCCTACGAGCAGTACTTC. Protein product: CATSTNFGGLSSYEQYF. The full variable domain, rest sourced from reference TRBV15 and TRBJ2-7, is DAMVIQNPRYQVTQFGKPVTLSCSQTLNHNVMYWYQQKSSQAPKLLFHYYDKDFNNEADTPDNFQSRRPNTSFCFLDIRSPGLGDTAMYLCATSTNFGGLSSYEQYFGPGTRLTVT.

This sequence joins TRBV6-6 and TRBJ1-2; D remains unclear. Trimming removed 5 bases from V and 1 base from J, with 14 bases in between. The germline V gene has CDR1 MNHNY and CDR2 SVGAGI (reference sequence). The CDR3 covers 15 residues. CDR3 amino acids: CASSTANRVNYGYTF. The CDR3 DNA reads as TGTGCCAGCAGTACCGCGAACAGAGTTAACTATGGCTACACCTTC.

Notes on this clone: The junction departs from the called germline gene at one end, perhaps through a read error. Other DNA sequences from this sample encode an identical CDR3 as well. V usage is TRBV4-3 and J usage is TRBJ2-1; TRBD2 aligns across 8 bases. The CDR3 is 22 residues long. Germline CDR1 and CDR2: LGHNA and YSLEER. The CDR3 sequence: CASSQGEPTGTRLGVSYNEQFF. In nucleotides, the CDR3 is TGCGCCAGTAGCCAAGGGGAGCCAACCGGGACTAGGTTGGGGGTTTCCTACAATGAGCAGTTCTTC.

The chain combines TRBV9 with TRBJ1-2, with TRBD1 matching over 9 bases. The V segment lost 3 bases and the J segment 4 bases; nucleotides outside the gene matches: 4. CDR1 is SGDLS, CDR2 YYNGEE, per germline. The CDR3 runs to 14 residues. CDR3 nucleotides: TGTGCCAGCAGCGCGGGACAGGGTAGCTATGGCTACACCTTC. Encoded protein: CASSAGQGSYGYTF.

The chain has TRBV2 and TRBJ1-1, with D maybe TRBD1 (6 bases). This CDR3 has 13 amino acids. V was pared by 4 bases and J by 2 bases, with 8 bases between. CDR1 and CDR2 (germline): SNHLY, FYNNEI. CDR3 nucleotide sequence: TGTGCCAGCAGTGGGACAGCAAACACTGAAGCTTTCTTT. It encodes CASSGTANTEAFF. Full variable domain (missing parts from reference TRBV2 and TRBJ1-1): EPEVTQTPSHQVTQMGQEVILRCVPISNHLYFYWYRQILGQKVEFLVSFYNNEISEKSEIFDDQFSVERPDGSNFTLKIRSTKLEDSAMYFCASSGTANTEAFFGQGTRLTVV.

This chain connects TRBV9 to TRBJ2-7, with D maybe TRBD2 (5 bases). The CDR3 runs to 15 residues. The V end lost 1 base, the J end lost 7 bases, and 18 bases lay between the germline ends. The germline CDR1 and CDR2 sequences are SGDLS and YYNGEE. The CDR3 loop is CASSVIHRRTGEQYF. The CDR3, as DNA: TGTGCCAGCAGCGTAATCCATCGCAGGACGGGAGAGCAGTACTTC.

The chain recombines TRBV7-9 with TRBJ2-3; 12 nucleotides agree with TRBD2. Germline V CDR1 and CDR2: SEHNR, FQNEAQ (reference sequence). This CDR3 has 15 amino acids. Trimming took 5 bases from V and 5 from J; bases not matched to a gene: 5. The CDR3 spells CASSQGLAGLDTQYF. CDR3 nucleotide sequence: TGTGCCAGCAGCCAAGGACTAGCGGGGCTAGATACGCAGTATTTT.

The chain has TRBV4-3 and TRBJ2-1; D perhaps matches TRBD2 (6 bases). Trimming left V 0 bases short and J 7 bases short, with 13 bases between. Germline V gene data show CDR1 as LGHNA and CDR2 as YSLEER. This CDR3 comprises 15 residues. CDR3 nucleotide sequence: TGCGCCAGCAGCCAAGATGGAACGGGGACTAATGAGCAGTTCTTC. Its translation: CASSQDGTGTNEQFF.

The chain couples TRBV19 to TRBJ1-4, with no clear D. The V end lost 9 bases, the J end lost 4 bases, and 15 bases lay between the germline ends. This CDR3 comprises 14 residues. CDR1 LNHDA and CDR2 SQIVND come from the germline V gene (reference sequence). The CDR3 DNA reads as TGTGCCAGCAGCCTAATGGGCCTTAATGAAAAACTGTTTTTT. Translation gives CASSLMGLNEKLFF.

The rearrangement joins TRBV30 to TRBJ1-2; the D is unclear. The CDR3 spans 17 residues. Trimming took off 2 bases at V and 3 bases at J, with 22 bases between the two ends. In germline, CDR1 is GTSNPN, CDR2 SVGIG (reference sequence). CDR3 bases: TGTGCCTGGAGTACTCCCGGGATGGGGTGGAGGTACTATGGCTACACCTTC. It yields the protein CAWSTPGMGWRYYGYTF.

The CDR3 coding sequence is TGTGCCAGCAGTTTGACAGTGAACTCCTATGGCTACACCTTC. Translation gives CASSLTVNSYGYTF. The chain uses TRBV27 and TRBJ1-2; tentative D call: TRBD1 (5 bases). This CDR3 has 14 residues. The V end was cut by 3 bases, the J end by 4 bases, with 12 bases between. Germline V gene sequence: CDR1 MNHEY, CDR2 SMNVEV (reference sequence).

The chain is built from TRBV18 and TRBJ2-1, with 9 bases that match TRBD2. The J segment lost 6 bases and the V segment lost 3 bases, leaving 9 bases of the junction unmatched. This CDR3 is built from 16 residues. CDR1 is KGHSH and CDR2 is LQKENI in the germline V gene. CDR3: CASSPGLAGISNEQFF. Here the CDR3 DNA reads TGTGCCAGCTCACCCGGCCTAGCGGGGATTAGCAATGAGCAGTTCTTC.

V usage is TRBV18 and J usage is TRBJ1-1; perhaps TRBD1 as D (6 bases). The germline V gene encodes CDR1 KGHSH and CDR2 LQKENI. Trimming took off 4 bases at V and 5 bases at J, with 14 bases between the two ends. CDR3 length: 14 residues. CDR3 nucleotide sequence: TGTGCCAGCTCACGGAAAGGGGGTGAGACTGAAGCTTTCTTT. Protein sequence: CASSRKGGETEAFF.

The rearrangement links TRBV18 to TRBJ1-2; D remains unclear. Trimming stripped 6 bases from V and 8 bases from J, with 16 bases between. CDR3 length equals 13 residues. Germline V CDR1 and CDR2: KGHSH, LQKENI. CDR3 amino acids: CASSQSGPGGYTF. In DNA, the CDR3 is TGTGCCAGCTCGCAGTCCGGGCCGGGGGGCTACACCTTC.

The chain couples TRBV19 to TRBJ1-1, with D possibly TRBD1 on 6 matching bases. V dropped 6 bases and J dropped 0 bases, with 17 bases sitting between them. There are 16 residues in the CDR3. Germline values: CDR1 LNHDA, CDR2 SQIVND (reference sequence). Here the CDR3 reads CASRTLDSPMNTEAFF. The DNA for the CDR3 is TGTGCCAGTAGAACACTGGACAGCCCCATGAACACTGAAGCTTTCTTT.

The chain uses TRBV7-3 and TRBJ1-1; D is perhaps TRBD1 (6 bases). From germline, CDR1 is SGHTA and CDR2 FQGTGA. Trimming pared 4 bases from V and 2 bases from J, leaving 14 bases between. This CDR3 region has 15 residues. In DNA form, the CDR3 reads TGTGCCAGCAGCTCCGAACAGGGAGTAAACACTGAAGCTTTCTTT. It yields the protein CASSSEQGVNTEAFF.

The chain joins TRBV5-1 to TRBJ1-6; D is uncertain. The V and J ends lost 1 base and 5 bases respectively, with 10 bases between them. CDR3 length equals 15 residues. Germline values: CDR1 SGHRS, CDR2 YFSETQ. The CDR3 DNA reads TGCGCCAGCAGCTTGCGTCAGGCCAATAATTCACCCCTCCACTTT. This sequence encodes CASSLRQANNSPLHF.

This clone showed up just once. This sequence joins TRBV29-1 and TRBJ1-4; 7 bases match TRBD1. The CDR3 covers 13 residues. After removal of 5 bases from V and 5 bases from J, the junction contained 5 bases not matched to a gene. Germline V gives CDR1 SQVTM, CDR2 ANQGSEA. CDR3 region: CSVRQGWNEKLFF. The CDR3 DNA sequence: TGCAGCGTTAGACAGGGTTGGAATGAAAAACTGTTTTTT. Variable domain in full (rest from reference TRBV29-1 and TRBJ1-4): SAVISQKPSRDICQRGTSLTIQCQVDSQVTMMFWYRQQPGQSLTLIATANQGSEATYESGFVIDKFPISRPNLTFSTLTVSNMSPEDSSIYLCSVRQGWNEKLFFGSGTQLSVL.

This clone has only a few counts. The V call is TRBV30, the J call TRBJ2-6; possible D gene TRBD1, 6 bases. The germline gives CDR1 GTSNPN, CDR2 SVGIG (reference sequence). Deletions cut 5 bases from V and 1 base from J, with 6 bases between. This CDR3 region has 13 residues. This CDR3 reads CAWGTSGANVLTF. The CDR3 DNA follows: TGTGCCTGGGGGACATCTGGGGCCAACGTCCTGACTTTC.

The chain couples TRBV4-1 to TRBJ2-7; D is perhaps TRBD1 (6 bases). This CDR3 region has 13 residues. V was pared by 3 bases and J by 2 bases, with 8 bases between. Germline lookup yields CDR1 MGHRA and CDR2 YSYEKL. The CDR3 loop is CASSHKGAYEQYF. As DNA, the CDR3 is TGCGCCAGCAGCCATAAGGGGGCCTACGAGCAGTACTTC.

This clone was observed a handful of times. This chain joins TRBV6-5 and TRBJ1-5; D not certain. Germline CDR1 and CDR2: MNHEY and SVGAGI. V shed 5 bases and J shed 0 bases, with 8 bases lying between them. The CDR3 has 14 residues. The CDR3 sequence is CASSAVDSNQPQHF. The CDR3 DNA sequence: TGTGCCAGCAGTGCGGTGGATAGCAATCAGCCCCAGCATTTT.

This chain links TRBV6-6 with TRBJ2-5; D is perhaps TRBD2 (7 bases). Germline lookup yields CDR1 MNHNY and CDR2 SVGAGI (reference sequence). Trimming cost V 6 bases and J 0 bases, with 17 bases left between them. The length of the CDR3 is 16 residues. The DNA for the CDR3 is TGTGCCAGCAGCTCCGGGGGGCCGGGGTACCAAGAGACCCAGTACTTC. It encodes CASSSGGPGYQETQYF.

This chain links TRBV10-2 with TRBJ1-4; the D is unclear. Deletions cut 3 bases from V and 0 bases from J, with 5 bases between. This CDR3 contains 14 residues. Germline CDR1 and CDR2: WSHSY and SAAADI. As DNA, the CDR3 is TGCGCCAGCAGTGACACAGCAACTAATGAAAAACTGTTTTTT. This sequence encodes CASSDTATNEKLFF.

This clone was counted a few times. The V and J genes are TRBV7-2 and TRBJ2-4; D not certain. Germline lookup yields CDR1 SGHTA and CDR2 FQGNSA. The V and J ends lost 5 bases and 3 bases respectively, with 11 bases between them. The length of the CDR3 is 14 residues. The CDR3 protein is CASSPLRSKNIQYF. The CDR3 region has the DNA TGTGCCAGCAGCCCGCTTCGGAGCAAAAACATTCAGTACTTC.

The V gene is TRBV5-1, the J gene TRBJ1-4; 7 bases are a match to TRBD1. The V segment lost 0 bases and the J segment 7 bases; nucleotides outside the gene matches: 6. This CDR3 has 15 amino acids. Germline V gene sequence: CDR1 SGHRS, CDR2 YFSETQ. CDR3 nucleotides: TGCGCCAGCAGCTTGGTGGGTTACAGGGGTGAAAAACTGTTTTTT. Protein product: CASSLVGYRGEKLFF.